This T cell receptor beta chain was found in a study of OX40 agonist ivuxolimab in advanced cancers. On the study more broadly: Patients were given ivuxolimab, an antibody that agonizes OX40 (CD134). Partial responses were observed in three patients, of whom one had hepatocellular carcinoma and two had cutaneous melanoma. Cohort: roughly 80% men, mean age about 60, aged about 23 to 79. General study points: Both CD4+ and CD8+ T cell populations in blood had undergone clonal expansion by week 6 at 0.1 to 3.0 mg/kg.

Details on this clone: Its cognate antigen is unknown.

TCRdb's copy holds only in-frame clones and misses some; the assay was immunoSEQ multiplex PCR. The repertoire has approximately 40,000 clones, around 88% of them found once; the top ten carry around a quarter. Germline CDR1 SQVTM, CDR2 ANQGSEA. The germline V and J ends were trimmed by 6 bases and 4 bases, with 7 bases remaining between them. This CDR3 is built from 11 residues. The specimen comprised CD4+ or CD8+ T cells sorted from blood, sampled in a trial of the OX40 agonist ivuxolimab. The chain couples TRBV29-1 to TRBJ2-1; D perhaps matches TRBD2 (6 bases). The clonotype was recovered from an adult with an advanced solid tumor such as melanoma, head and neck, liver or kidney cancer. CDR3 in DNA: TGCAGCGTGGAGGGGTACAATGAGCAGTTCTTC. The encoded protein is CSVEGYNEQFF.